This TCR beta chain was recorded in a study of cytomegalovirus exposure and HLA in healthy donors. V was pared by 5 bases and J by 0 bases, with 14 bases between. In germline, CDR1 is MNHNY, CDR2 SVGAGI (reference sequence). The CDR3 totals 16 residues. A word on this clone: Its antigen is still unknown.

The PCR ran on 60 Vbeta and 13 Jbeta primers. Sequencing used immunoSEQ multiplex PCR; TCRdb keeps in-frame clones, though not all of them. The sample has about 200,000 clones, around 83% seen once; the top ten hold roughly 1.5%. Findings and caveats of the study: Cytomegalovirus status, reportedly, was diagnosed with high specificity and sensitivity by the classifier.

Sequenced input: PBMCs. The TCR comes from a girl under 18 in good health and CMV-seronegative. The chain has TRBV6-6 and TRBJ1-5; TRBD1 is a possible D gene (6 bases). The CDR3 nucleotides read TGTGCCAGCAGTAAAGGACAGATGGGTAGCAATCAGCCCCAGCATTTT. This sequence encodes CASSKGQMGSNQPQHF.